This is a list of T cell receptor beta chains from one sample in a study of cytomegalovirus exposure and HLA in healthy donors. Sequenced by immunoSEQ multiplex PCR; TCRdb stores in-frame clones only, minus some. This table has some 170,000 clones, approximately 80% appearing once. The material sequenced was PBMCs. The receptors shown here come from a man aged 25 to 40 in good health and CMV-seropositive. The CDR3 runs from the conserved cysteine through the conserved F or W. The order of the fields is J gene, clone size, D gene, V gene, CDR3 protein, CDR3 DNA. D genes are given only for firm matches. Expanded clones are given a class, and other clones once, few, many or no size at all.

>TRBJ1-6|few|.|TRBV5-6
CASSFGEIFTSPLHF
TGTGCCAGCAGCTTCGGAGAAATCTTTACTTCACCCCTCCACTTT
>TRBJ2-4|.|TRBD1|TRBV29-1
CSVSGQGKNIQYF
TGCAGCGTTTCAGGACAGGGTAAAAACATTCAGTACTTC
>TRBJ2-2|.|.|TRBV19
CASSTDRSGELFF
TGTGCCAGTAGTACAGACAGGTCCGGGGAGCTGTTTTTT
>TRBJ2-5|.|TRBD2|TRBV6-5
CASSYEIAGQETQYF
TGTGCCAGCAGTTATGAGATAGCGGGCCAAGAGACCCAGTACTTC
>TRBJ1-1|.|.|TRBV19
CASTTGGTEAFF
TGTGCCAGTACGACGGGGGGTACTGAAGCTTTCTTT
>TRBJ1-6|.|TRBD1|TRBV19
CASSTDRDSPLHF
TGTGCCAGTAGTACCGACAGGGATTCACCCCTCCACTTT
>TRBJ1-1|.|.|TRBV5-6
CASTPPSGAEAFF
TGTGCCAGCACCCCCCCGTCCGGGGCTGAAGCTTTCTTT
>TRBJ2-2|.|.|TRBV4-2
CASSQELTPNTGELFF
TGTGCCAGCAGCCAAGAATTGACACCGAACACCGGGGAGCTGTTTTTT
>TRBJ2-3|.|.|TRBV20-1
CSAPQGDTQYF
TGCAGTGCACCCCAGGGGGATACGCAGTATTTT
>TRBJ1-5|.|TRBD1|TRBV28
CASSLRTGGDQPQHF
TGTGCCAGCAGTTTGAGGACAGGGGGCGATCAGCCCCAGCATTTT
>TRBJ2-7|.|.|TRBV7-2
CASQEGVHLYEQYF
TGTGCCAGCCAAGAGGGGGTCCATCTCTACGAGCAGTACTTC
>TRBJ2-7|.|.|TRBV7-7
CASSPSIGGYEQYF
TGTGCCAGCAGCCCCTCAATAGGAGGGTACGAGCAGTACTTC
>TRBJ1-2|.|.|TRBV10-3
CAITGDSSLYGYTF
TGTGCCATCACTGGGGACTCTTCCCTCTATGGCTACACCTTC
>TRBJ1-1|.|.|TRBV29-1
CSVVGQMNTEAFF
TGCAGCGTTGTAGGACAGATGAACACTGAAGCTTTCTTT
>TRBJ2-3|.|.|TRBV6-1
CASSEPLRYTDTQYF
TGTGCCAGCAGTGAACCCCTCAGGTACACAGATACGCAGTATTTT
>TRBJ2-7|.|TRBD1|TRBV5-4
CVIRGDRGGEQYF
TGTGTCATTCGAGGGGACAGGGGAGGAGAGCAGTACTTC
>TRBJ2-3|once|TRBD1|TRBV4-3
CASSPGTGADTQYF
TGCGCCAGCAGCCCCGGGACAGGGGCAGATACGCAGTATTTT
>TRBJ2-1|.|.|TRBV29-1
CSGGGGNNEQFF
TGCAGCGGGGGAGGTGGGAATAATGAGCAGTTCTTC
>TRBJ2-7|.|TRBD1|TRBV5-1
CASSLAAGGTAEQYF
TGCGCCAGCAGCTTGGCGGCAGGGGGCACGGCCGAGCAGTACTTC
>TRBJ1-2|.|.|TRBV4-1
CASSQEQAQTVAGYTF
TGCGCCAGCAGCCAAGAGCAGGCTCAGACAGTAGCTGGCTACACCTTC
>TRBJ2-7|once|.|TRBV5-1
CASSQDTYEQYF
TGCGCCAGCAGCCAAGACACGTACGAGCAGTACTTC
>TRBJ1-4|.|.|TRBV28
CASSLPEGPQEKLFF
TGTGCCAGCAGTCTCCCCGAGGGCCCGCAGGAAAAACTGTTTTTT